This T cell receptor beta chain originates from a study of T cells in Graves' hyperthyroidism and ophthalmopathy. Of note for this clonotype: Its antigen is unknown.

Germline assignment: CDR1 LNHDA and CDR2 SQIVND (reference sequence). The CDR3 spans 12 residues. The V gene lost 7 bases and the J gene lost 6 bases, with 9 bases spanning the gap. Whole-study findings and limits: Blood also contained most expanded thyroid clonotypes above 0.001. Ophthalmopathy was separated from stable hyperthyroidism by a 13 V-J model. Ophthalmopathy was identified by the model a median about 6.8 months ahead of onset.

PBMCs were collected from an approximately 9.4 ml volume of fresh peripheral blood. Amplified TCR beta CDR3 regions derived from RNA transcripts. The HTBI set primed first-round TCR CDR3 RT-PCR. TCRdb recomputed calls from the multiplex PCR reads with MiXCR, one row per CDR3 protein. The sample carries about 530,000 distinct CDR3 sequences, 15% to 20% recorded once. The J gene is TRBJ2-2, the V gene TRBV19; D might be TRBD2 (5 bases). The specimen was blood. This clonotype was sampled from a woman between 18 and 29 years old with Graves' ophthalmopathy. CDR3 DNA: TGTGCCAGTACGTTGGAGGCCGGGGAGCTGTTTTTT. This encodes CASTLEAGELFF.